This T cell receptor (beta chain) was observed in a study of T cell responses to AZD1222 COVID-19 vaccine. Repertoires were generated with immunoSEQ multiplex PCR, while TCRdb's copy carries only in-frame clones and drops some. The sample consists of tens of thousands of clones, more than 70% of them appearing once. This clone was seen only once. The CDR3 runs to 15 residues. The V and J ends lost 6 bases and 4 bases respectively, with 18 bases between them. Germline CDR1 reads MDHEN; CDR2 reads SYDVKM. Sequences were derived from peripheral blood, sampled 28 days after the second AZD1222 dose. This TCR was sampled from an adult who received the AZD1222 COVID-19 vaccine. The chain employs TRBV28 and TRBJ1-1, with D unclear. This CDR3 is CASSATSTSGTEAFF. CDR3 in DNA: TGTGCCAGCAGCGCTACATCGACCTCGGGCACTGAAGCTTTCTTT.